Listed here are 8 T cell receptor beta chains from one sample, sequenced in a study of shared clonotypes between healthy human individuals. Some clones are missing from TCRdb's copy, which holds only in-frame ones; the method was immunoSEQ multiplex PCR. The sample holds about 1 million clones; roughly 75% are singletons and the top ten take about 1.5%. The sequenced material came from memory CD4+ T cells sorted from blood. Specified subset: CD45RA-negative fraction. The receptor set was obtained from a man aged 18 to 29 in good health.

V and J are TRBV6-5 and TRBJ2-3; 9 positions match TRBD1. Losses at the gene ends were 6 bases for V and 2 bases for J; bases not matched to a gene: 6. This CDR3 is built from 15 residues. The germline V gene encodes CDR1 MNHEY and CDR2 SVGAGI. The CDR3 sequence is CASSSGQGPTDTQYF. For the CDR3, the DNA is TGTGCCAGCAGCTCCGGACAGGGGCCCACAGATACGCAGTATTTT.

The CDR3: CASSLGKGTGSDRETQYF. The CDR3 nucleotides read TGCGCCAGCAGCTTGGGGAAGGGGACAGGGTCCGACAGAGAAACCCAGTACTTC. The V gene is TRBV5-1, the J gene TRBJ2-5, with TRBD1 matching over 9 bases. Looked up from germline, CDR1 is SGHRS and CDR2 is YFSETQ. CDR3 length: 18 residues. V shed 0 bases, J shed 8 bases, and the junction held 17 bases outside the gene matches.

The chain is built from TRBV5-1 and TRBJ1-2; 7 positions match TRBD1. Germline values: CDR1 SGHRS, CDR2 YFSETQ. There are 14 residues in the CDR3. The trim removed 4 bases at V and 4 bases at J, leaving 7 bases unmatched. CDR3 region: CASSTAGGSYGYTF. The CDR3 DNA sequence: TGCGCCAGCAGCACGGCAGGGGGTAGCTATGGCTACACCTTC.

In DNA form, the CDR3 reads TGTGCCAGCAGCTTATCAGGGACCTATGGCTACACCTTC. Protein sequence: CASSLSGTYGYTF. This rearrangement joins TRBV7-9 to TRBJ1-2, with D perhaps matching TRBD1 (5 bases). V shed 2 bases and J shed 4 bases, with 8 bases lying between them. The CDR3 spans 13 residues. Germline V gene lookup returns CDR1 SEHNR and CDR2 FQNEAQ (reference sequence).

This chain connects TRBV7-2 to TRBJ1-2; 7 nucleotides align to TRBD1. Germline CDR1 is SGHTA and CDR2 is FQGNSA. The CDR3 length is 13 residues. V was pared by 2 bases and J by 6 bases, with 3 bases of the junction left unmatched. CDR3 amino acids: CASSLRQGDGYTF. CDR3 in DNA: TGTGCCAGCAGCTTAAGACAGGGAGATGGCTACACCTTC.

In DNA form, the CDR3 reads TGCGCCAGCAGCCAAGGGGGAAGGGCGTTTAACTATGGCTACACCTTC. It codes for CASSQGGRAFNYGYTF. V gene TRBV4-3 combines with J gene TRBJ1-2; D remains ambiguous. Germline V lookup: CDR1 LGHNA, CDR2 YSLEER. The CDR3 consists of 16 residues. V was cut by 1 base and J by 1 base, with 13 bases left in between.

The chain recombines TRBV5-1 with TRBJ2-7, with 10 bases matching TRBD2. V lost 1 base to trimming and J lost 5 bases; unmatched junction nucleotides: 6. The length of the CDR3 is 15 residues. Germline CDR1 is SGHRS and CDR2 is YFSETQ. CDR3 nucleotides: TGCGCCAGCAGCTTGTCCGGGACTAGCGCCGACGAGCAGTACTTC. Translating it yields CASSLSGTSADEQYF.

This chain connects TRBV30 to TRBJ2-2; D is uncertain. V lost 3 bases and J lost 4, with 12 bases in between. The CDR3 runs to 14 residues. Germline loops: CDR1 GTSNPN, CDR2 SVGIG (reference sequence). The CDR3 sequence is CAWRHGYGTGELFF. CDR3 nucleotides: TGTGCCTGGAGACATGGGTACGGCACCGGGGAGCTGTTTTTT.